Shown below are 5 T cell receptor beta chains from a single sample sequenced in a study of molecular identifiers for immune sequencing clone quantification. TCRdb reprocessed the PCR reads with MiXCR, giving one entry per CDR3 protein. The sample has about half a million distinct CDR3 sequences, about 26% seen once; the top ten hold around 0.8%. The sequencing input was naive CD8+ T cells from blood, with Jurkat cell RNA spiked in. Documented subset: FACS-sorted CD8+CD4-CCR7+CD45RA+ naive T cells. The receptor set was obtained from a human donor in good health. Some libraries in this study had Jurkat cell RNA spiked in.

CDR3 amino acids: CASSLSLGTSGTDTQYF. The CDR3 DNA sequence: TGTGCCAGCAGTTTATCTTTGGGGACTAGCGGGACTGACACGCAGTATTTT. The chain joins TRBV27 to TRBJ2-3, with 13 bases matching TRBD2. V lost 0 bases, J lost 9 bases, and 9 bases stayed unmatched. The CDR3 runs to 17 residues. Germline-derived CDR1 and CDR2 are MNHEY and SMNVEV (reference sequence).

This clonotype appeared a few times. The J gene is TRBJ2-1, the V gene TRBV2; 10 nucleotides line up with TRBD2. The CDR3 spans 14 residues. Germline V gene sequence: CDR1 SNHLY, CDR2 FYNNEI. V was clipped by 7 bases and J by 7 bases; unmatched bases: 7. CDR3 amino acids: CASTPGLAFNEQFF. CDR3 nucleotide sequence: TGTGCCAGCACTCCGGGACTAGCGTTTAATGAGCAGTTCTTC.

This clonotype was seen a handful of times. The rearrangement links TRBV3-1 to TRBJ2-3; 7 bases fit TRBD2. The CDR3 has 17 residues. Germline CDR1 reads LGHDT; CDR2 reads YNNKEL (reference sequence). Losses at the gene ends were 0 bases for V and 6 bases for J; bases not matched to a gene: 12. Here the CDR3 reads CASSQDGDLAAGDTQYF. The CDR3 bases are TGTGCCAGCAGCCAAGATGGCGATCTAGCGGCGGGTGATACGCAGTATTTT.

A remark on this clonotype: Possible read error: a much larger clone is one base away. The chain uses TRBV12-3 or TRBV12-4 and TRBJ1-4; 10 bases match TRBD1. The CDR3 length is 17 residues. The CDR3 nucleotides are TGTGCCAGCAGTCCCCACAGACAGGGGGCGGATAATAAAAAACTGTTTTTT. This gives the protein CASSPHRQGADNKKLFF.

A few counts support this clonotype. V and J are TRBV19 and TRBJ2-4; D unclear. CDR1 is LNHDA and CDR2 is SQIVND in the germline V gene (reference sequence). The CDR3 consists of 13 residues. V was pared by 1 base and J by 3 bases, with 4 bases between. CDR3 sequence (DNA): TGTGCCAGTAGTATAGTTAGCAAAAACATTCAGTACTTC. It is translated as CASSIVSKNIQYF.